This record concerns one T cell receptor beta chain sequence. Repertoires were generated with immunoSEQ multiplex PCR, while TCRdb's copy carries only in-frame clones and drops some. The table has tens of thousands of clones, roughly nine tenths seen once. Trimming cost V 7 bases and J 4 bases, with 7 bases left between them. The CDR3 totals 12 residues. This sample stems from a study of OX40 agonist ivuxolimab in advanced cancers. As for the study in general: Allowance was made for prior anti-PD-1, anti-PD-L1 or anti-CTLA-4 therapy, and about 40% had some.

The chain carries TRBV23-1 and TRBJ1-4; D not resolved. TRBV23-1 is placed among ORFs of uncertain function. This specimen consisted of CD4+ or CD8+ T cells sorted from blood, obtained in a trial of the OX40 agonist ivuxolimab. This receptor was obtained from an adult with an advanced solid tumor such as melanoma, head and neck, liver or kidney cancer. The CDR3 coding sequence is TGCGCCAGCAAGCCATTTAATGAAAAACTGTTTTTT. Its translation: CASKPFNEKLFF.